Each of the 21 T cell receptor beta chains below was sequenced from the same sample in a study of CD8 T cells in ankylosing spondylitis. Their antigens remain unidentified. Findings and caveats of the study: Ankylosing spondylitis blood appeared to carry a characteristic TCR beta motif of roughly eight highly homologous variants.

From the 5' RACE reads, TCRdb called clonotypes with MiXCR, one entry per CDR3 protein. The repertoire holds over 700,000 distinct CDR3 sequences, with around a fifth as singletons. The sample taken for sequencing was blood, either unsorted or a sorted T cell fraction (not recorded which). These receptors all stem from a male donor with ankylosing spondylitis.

This CDR3 is CASSLEQGASQPQHF. The CDR3 nucleotides read TGTGCCAGCAGCTTGGAACAGGGGGCGAGTCAGCCCCAGCATTTT. This chain links TRBV5-5 with TRBJ1-5; 9 bases fit TRBD1. The V segment lost 0 bases and the J segment 6 bases; nucleotides outside the gene matches: 4. CDR1 SGHKS and CDR2 YYEKEE come from the germline V gene (reference sequence). CDR3 length: 15 amino acids.

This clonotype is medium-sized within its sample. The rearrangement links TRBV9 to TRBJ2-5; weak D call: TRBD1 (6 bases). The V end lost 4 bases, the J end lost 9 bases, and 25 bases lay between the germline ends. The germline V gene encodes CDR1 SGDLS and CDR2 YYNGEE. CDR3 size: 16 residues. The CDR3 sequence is CASSLTGSTSVGAQYF. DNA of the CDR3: TGTGCCAGCAGCCTGACAGGTTCAACCTCCGTGGGCGCCCAGTACTTC.

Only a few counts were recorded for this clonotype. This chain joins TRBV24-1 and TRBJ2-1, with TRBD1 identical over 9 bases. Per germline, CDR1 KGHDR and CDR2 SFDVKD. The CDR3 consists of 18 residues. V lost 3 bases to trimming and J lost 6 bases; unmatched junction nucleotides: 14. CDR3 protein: CATSDPLGRDRDRNEQFF. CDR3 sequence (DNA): TGTGCCACCAGTGATCCATTGGGGCGGGACAGGGATCGCAATGAGCAGTTCTTC.

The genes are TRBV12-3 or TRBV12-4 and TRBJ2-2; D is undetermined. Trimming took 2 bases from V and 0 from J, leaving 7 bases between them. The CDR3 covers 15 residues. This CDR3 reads CASSLTFSNTGELFF. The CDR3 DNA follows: TGTGCCAGCAGTTTAACATTTTCGAACACCGGGGAGCTGTTTTTT.

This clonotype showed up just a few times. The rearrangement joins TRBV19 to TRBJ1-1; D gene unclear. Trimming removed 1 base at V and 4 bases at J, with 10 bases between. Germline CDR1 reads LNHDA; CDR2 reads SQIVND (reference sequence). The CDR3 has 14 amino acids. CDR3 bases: TGTGCCAGTAGTATAGGTGGGGTTGTCACTGAAGCTTTCTTT. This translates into CASSIGGVVTEAFF.

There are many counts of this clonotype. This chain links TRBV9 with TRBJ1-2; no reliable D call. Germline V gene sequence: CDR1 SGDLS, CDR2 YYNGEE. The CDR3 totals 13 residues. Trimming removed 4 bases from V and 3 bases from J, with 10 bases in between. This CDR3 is CASSSQVHYGYTF. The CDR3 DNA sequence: TGTGCCAGCAGCTCCCAGGTGCACTATGGCTACACCTTC. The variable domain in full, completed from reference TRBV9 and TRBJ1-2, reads DSGVTQTPKHLITATGQRVTLRCSPRSGDLSVYWYQQSLDQGLQFLIQYYNGEERAKGNILERFSAQQFPDLHSELNLSSLELGDSALYFCASSSQVHYGYTFGSGTRLTVV.

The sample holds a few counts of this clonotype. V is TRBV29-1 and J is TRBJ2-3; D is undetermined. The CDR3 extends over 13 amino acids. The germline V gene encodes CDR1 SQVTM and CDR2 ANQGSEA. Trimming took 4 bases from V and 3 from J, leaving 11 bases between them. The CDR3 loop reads CSVVLRNTDTQYF. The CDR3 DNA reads TGCAGCGTTGTGTTGCGGAATACAGATACGCAGTATTTT.

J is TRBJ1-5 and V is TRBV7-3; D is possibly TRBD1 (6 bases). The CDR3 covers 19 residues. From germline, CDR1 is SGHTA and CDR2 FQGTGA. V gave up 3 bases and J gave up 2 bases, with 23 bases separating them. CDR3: CASSFDLIVRGYGNQPQHF. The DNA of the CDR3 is TGTGCCAGCAGCTTCGACTTAATCGTCAGGGGTTATGGCAATCAGCCCCAGCATTTT.

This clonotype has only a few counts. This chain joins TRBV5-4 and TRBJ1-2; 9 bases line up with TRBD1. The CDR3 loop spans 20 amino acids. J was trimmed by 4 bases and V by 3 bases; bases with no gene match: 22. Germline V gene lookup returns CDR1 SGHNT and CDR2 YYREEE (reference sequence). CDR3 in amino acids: CASSSQPTDRGGFPIYGYTF. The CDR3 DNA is TGTGCCAGCAGCTCTCAACCCACGGACAGGGGTGGCTTCCCGATCTATGGCTACACCTTC.

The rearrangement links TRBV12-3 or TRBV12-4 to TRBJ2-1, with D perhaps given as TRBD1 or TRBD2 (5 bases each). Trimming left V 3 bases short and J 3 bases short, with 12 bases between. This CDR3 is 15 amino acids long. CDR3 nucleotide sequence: TGTGCCAGCAGTTTGGCCAGGGAGATCTACAATGAGCAGTTCTTC. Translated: CASSLAREIYNEQFF.

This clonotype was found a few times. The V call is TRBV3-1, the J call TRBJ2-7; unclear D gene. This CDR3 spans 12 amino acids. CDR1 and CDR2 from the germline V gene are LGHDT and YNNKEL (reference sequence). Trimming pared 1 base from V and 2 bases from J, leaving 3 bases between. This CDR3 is CASSQVPYEQYF. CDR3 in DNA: TGTGCCAGCAGCCAAGTACCCTACGAGCAGTACTTC.

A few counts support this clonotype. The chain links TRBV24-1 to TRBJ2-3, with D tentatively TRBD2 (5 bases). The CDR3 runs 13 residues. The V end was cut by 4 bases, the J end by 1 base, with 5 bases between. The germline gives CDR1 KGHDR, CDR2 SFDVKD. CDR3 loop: CATSDGGTDTQYF. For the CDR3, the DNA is TGTGCCACCAGTGACGGGGGCACAGATACGCAGTATTTT.

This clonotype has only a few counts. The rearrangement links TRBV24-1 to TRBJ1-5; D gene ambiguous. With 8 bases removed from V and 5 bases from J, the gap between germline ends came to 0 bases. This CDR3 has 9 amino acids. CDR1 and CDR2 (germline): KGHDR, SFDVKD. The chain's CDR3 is CATNQPQHF. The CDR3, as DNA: TGTGCCACCAATCAGCCCCAGCATTTT.

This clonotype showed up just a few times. CDR3 in amino acids: CASSQVTSGRPNEQFF. The CDR3 DNA is TGTGCCAGCAGCCAAGTAACTAGCGGGAGGCCGAATGAGCAGTTCTTC. J is TRBJ2-1 and V is TRBV4-2, with 12 bases that match TRBD2. This CDR3 has 16 residues. The J segment lost 7 bases and the V segment lost 1 base, leaving 5 bases of the junction unmatched. CDR1 and CDR2 from the germline V gene are LGHNA and YNFKEQ.

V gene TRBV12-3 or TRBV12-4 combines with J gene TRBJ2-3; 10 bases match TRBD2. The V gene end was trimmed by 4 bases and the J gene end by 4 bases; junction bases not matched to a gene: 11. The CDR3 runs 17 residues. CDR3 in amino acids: CASSSTPLAGVSDTQYF. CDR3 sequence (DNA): TGTGCCAGCAGTTCGACCCCTCTAGCGGGAGTTTCAGATACGCAGTATTTT.

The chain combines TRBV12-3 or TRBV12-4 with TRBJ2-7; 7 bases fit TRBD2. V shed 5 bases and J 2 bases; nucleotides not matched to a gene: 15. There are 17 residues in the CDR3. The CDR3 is CASSPSLADGPPYEQYF. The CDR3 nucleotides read TGTGCCAGCAGTCCAAGTCTAGCGGACGGACCACCCTACGAGCAGTACTTC.

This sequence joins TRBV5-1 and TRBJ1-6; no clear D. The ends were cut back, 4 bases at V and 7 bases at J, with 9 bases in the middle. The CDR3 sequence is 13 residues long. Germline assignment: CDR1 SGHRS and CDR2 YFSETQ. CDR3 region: CASSRNANSPLHF. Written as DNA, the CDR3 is TGCGCCAGCAGCCGAAATGCGAATTCACCCCTCCACTTT.

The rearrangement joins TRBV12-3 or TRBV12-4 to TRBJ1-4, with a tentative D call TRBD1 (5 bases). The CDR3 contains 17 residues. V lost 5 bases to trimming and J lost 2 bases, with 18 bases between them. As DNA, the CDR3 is TGTGCCAGCAGTCCCCGTAGGGCCGGGGCGACTAATGAAAAACTGTTTTTT. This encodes CASSPRRAGATNEKLFF.

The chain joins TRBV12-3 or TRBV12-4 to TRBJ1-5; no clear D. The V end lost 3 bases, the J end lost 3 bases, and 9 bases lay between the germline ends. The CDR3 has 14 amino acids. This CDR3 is CASSFGQLNQPQHF. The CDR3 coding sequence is TGTGCCAGCAGTTTTGGGCAGCTCAATCAGCCCCAGCATTTT.

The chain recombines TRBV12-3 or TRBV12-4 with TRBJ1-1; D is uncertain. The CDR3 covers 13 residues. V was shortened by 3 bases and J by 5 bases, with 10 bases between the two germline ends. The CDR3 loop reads CASSFNAGTEAFF. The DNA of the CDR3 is TGTGCCAGCAGTTTTAATGCGGGAACTGAAGCTTTCTTT.

CDR3 coding DNA: TGCAGTGCTACCCCGGGACTAGCAGCGGCCCATACGCAGTATTTT. Amino acid sequence: CSATPGLAAAHTQYF. This chain connects TRBV20-1 to TRBJ2-3; 9 bases align to TRBD2. Germline-derived CDR1 and CDR2 are DFQATT and SNEGSKA (reference sequence). J lost 7 bases, V lost 4 bases, and 12 bases had no gene match. CDR3 length: 15 residues.